One sample yielded the 28 T cell receptor beta chains listed below, sequenced in a study of T-cell reconstitution after alpha-beta-depleted transplantation in children. Unique molecular identifiers were incorporated into the prepared TCRbeta library. Using its own MiXCR run on the PCR reads, TCRdb lists one record per CDR3 protein. The sample has about a million distinct CDR3 sequences, about 29% seen once. The material was PBMCs, mostly from graft donor cells, obtained 360 days after TCRalphabeta/CD19-depleted stem cell transplant. All receptors derive from a boy under three years old who had a stem cell transplant for SCID, so the T cells may come from the graft donor.

The gene calls are TRBV15 and TRBJ1-3; D unclear. The CDR3 is 15 amino acids. The germline V and J ends were trimmed by 0 bases and 3 bases, with 9 bases remaining between them. The germline CDR1 and CDR2 sequences are LNHNV and YYDKDF (reference sequence). The CDR3 DNA is TGTGCCACCAGCAGAGACGTAACCTTTGGAAACACCATATATTTT. Amino acids: CATSRDVTFGNTIYF. Full variable domain (remainder filled in from reference TRBV15 and TRBJ1-3): DAMVIQNPRYQVTQFGKPVTLSCSQTLNHNVMYWYQQKSSQAPKLLFHYYDKDFNNEADTPDNFQSRRPNTSFCFLDIRSPGLGDTAMYLCATSRDVTFGNTIYFGEGSWLTVV.

This clonotype was recorded a few times. The rearrangement links TRBV4-2 to TRBJ2-2; 7 nucleotides agree with TRBD2. The CDR3 spans 15 residues. V lost 4 bases, J lost 3 bases, and 5 bases stayed unmatched. CDR1 LGHNA and CDR2 YNFKEQ come from the germline V gene. In nucleotides, the CDR3 is TGTGCCAGCAGCCCTCGGACTAGAGACACCGGGGAGCTGTTTTTT. This sequence encodes CASSPRTRDTGELFF.

This clonotype showed up just a few times. The chain employs TRBV12-3 or TRBV12-4 and TRBJ2-5; 9 bases match TRBD1. The CDR3 runs to 14 residues. Trimming at V came to 3 bases and at J to 6 bases, leaving 5 bases not matched to a gene. CDR3 DNA sequence: TGTGCCAGCAGTTTCTGGGACAGGGAAAAGACCCAGTACTTC. Its translation: CASSFWDREKTQYF.

This sequence joins TRBV28 and TRBJ1-3, with D possibly matching TRBD1 (6 bases). Trimming shortened V by 3 bases and J by 0 bases, and 12 bases separated the two germline ends. Germline-derived CDR1 and CDR2 are MDHEN and SYDVKM. CDR3 length equals 16 residues. The CDR3 region is CASSFTGPSSGNTIYF. As DNA, the CDR3 is TGTGCCAGCAGTTTTACAGGGCCGAGCTCTGGAAACACCATATATTTT.

The chain carries TRBV5-1 and TRBJ2-3; D not resolved. In germline, CDR1 is SGHRS, CDR2 YFSETQ. V gave up 2 bases and J gave up 2 bases, with 12 bases separating them. This CDR3 has 15 residues. The CDR3 spells CASSLGWQPTDTQYF. CDR3 nucleotide sequence: TGCGCCAGCAGCTTAGGTTGGCAGCCCACAGATACGCAGTATTTT.

This clonotype came up a few times. The J gene is TRBJ2-7, the V gene TRBV10-3, with TRBD1 identical over 9 bases. J was trimmed by 8 bases and V by 2 bases; bases with no gene match: 7. The CDR3 spans 14 residues. The germline gives CDR1 ENHRY, CDR2 SYGVKD. The CDR3 reads CAISEGTGPNKQYF. Written as DNA, the CDR3 is TGTGCCATCAGTGAGGGGACAGGGCCTAACAAGCAGTACTTC.

This chain uses TRBV5-1 with TRBJ2-3; D is unclear. The germline gives CDR1 SGHRS, CDR2 YFSETQ. V dropped 1 base and J dropped 4 bases, with 10 bases sitting between them. The CDR3 runs 14 residues. DNA of the CDR3: TGCGCCAGCAGCTTGCCCGCGAGCCCAGATACGCAGTATTTT. This encodes CASSLPASPDTQYF.

This chain uses TRBV20-1 with TRBJ2-3, with D possibly being TRBD2 (6 bases). This CDR3 is 15 amino acids long. Trimming pared 6 bases from V and 4 bases from J, leaving 20 bases between. Germline V gives CDR1 DFQATT, CDR2 SNEGSKA (reference sequence). The CDR3 region is CSASRAGSGADTQYF. DNA of the CDR3: TGCAGTGCCTCAAGGGCGGGGTCGGGCGCAGATACGCAGTATTTT.

As DNA, the CDR3 is TGCGCCAGCAGCCATTCCTCGGGGAGGTTAGGGGAAAAACTGTTTTTT. This translates into CASSHSSGRLGEKLFF. V and J are TRBV4-1 and TRBJ1-4; unclear D gene. Deletions cut 3 bases from V and 8 bases from J, with 19 bases between. The CDR3 contains 16 residues. CDR1 is MGHRA, CDR2 YSYEKL, per germline.

This clonotype has more than one count but fewer than ten. The CDR3 DNA is TGCGCCAGCAGCACCGATTGGACGGAAGGCGTTGCCACTGAAGCTTTCTTT. This gives the protein CASSTDWTEGVATEAFF. J is TRBJ1-1 and V is TRBV5-1, with unresolved D. CDR3 length: 17 residues. With 4 bases removed from V and 4 bases from J, the gap between germline ends came to 23 bases. CDR1 and CDR2 (germline): SGHRS, YFSETQ.

This clonotype occurred a few times. The chain combines TRBV3-1 with TRBJ1-3; D is undetermined. The germline V and J ends were trimmed by 4 bases and 7 bases, with 17 bases remaining between them. Germline V CDR1 and CDR2: LGHDT, YNNKEL (reference sequence). The CDR3 has 15 residues. The CDR3 nucleotides are TGTGCCAGCAGCCCGAAGGGCGTTGGAAGGAACACCATATATTTT. This gives the protein CASSPKGVGRNTIYF.

The V and J genes are TRBV29-1 and TRBJ2-7; 10 nucleotides match TRBD1. The CDR3 has 13 residues. CDR1 and CDR2 (germline): SQVTM, ANQGSEA. J gave up 6 bases and V 6 bases, and 8 bases lay outside the gene matches. This CDR3 is CSVKDRGVFEQYF. DNA for the CDR3: TGCAGCGTAAAGGACAGGGGGGTATTCGAGCAGTACTTC.

V is TRBV6-1 and J is TRBJ1-5; 7 nucleotides align to TRBD1. The CDR3 has 15 amino acids. CDR1 and CDR2 from the germline V gene are MNHNS and SASEGT. Trimming took 6 bases from V and 4 from J; bases not matched to a gene: 9. Here the CDR3 reads CASRPGQLVNQPQHF. The CDR3 DNA is TGTGCCAGCAGGCCGGGACAGTTGGTAAATCAGCCCCAGCATTTT.

The chain has TRBV10-3 and TRBJ2-2, with 8 bases fitting TRBD1. V shed 0 bases, J shed 5 bases, and the junction held 5 bases outside the gene matches. Germline CDR1 and CDR2: ENHRY and SYGVKD. This CDR3 contains 16 residues. The CDR3 reads CAISESTGQATGELFF. CDR3 DNA: TGTGCCATCAGTGAGTCGACGGGACAGGCTACCGGGGAGCTGTTTTTT.

The chain has TRBV5-1 and TRBJ2-3, with 12 positions matching TRBD2. J gave up 3 bases and V 4 bases, and 6 bases lay outside the gene matches. The CDR3 extends over 16 amino acids. Germline CDR1 and CDR2: SGHRS and YFSETQ. The CDR3 spells CASSAPGLAGTDTQYF. The DNA for the CDR3 is TGCGCCAGCAGCGCACCGGGACTAGCGGGTACAGATACGCAGTATTTT. The entire variable domain, with the rest obtained from reference TRBV5-1 and TRBJ2-3, is as follows: KAGVTQTPRYLIKTRGQQVTLSCSPISGHRSVSWYQQTPGQGLQFLFEYFSETQRNKGNFPGRFSGRQFSNSRSEMNVSTLELGDSALYLCASSAPGLAGTDTQYFGPGTRLTVL.

The CDR3 reads CSARSTGRADTGELFF. In DNA form, the CDR3 reads TGCAGTGCTAGGAGCACTGGACGGGCGGACACCGGGGAGCTGTTTTTT. The chain recombines TRBV20-1 with TRBJ2-2; D remains ambiguous. Trimming shortened V by 3 bases and J by 3 bases, and 17 bases separated the two germline ends. CDR3 length: 16 amino acids. The germline CDR1 and CDR2 sequences are DFQATT and SNEGSKA (reference sequence).

The chain uses TRBV6-1 and TRBJ2-1, with D unresolved. CDR3 size: 16 residues. V dropped 6 bases and J dropped 3 bases, with 18 bases sitting between them. The germline gives CDR1 MNHNS, CDR2 SASEGT. In DNA, the CDR3 is TGTGCCAGCAGCCAACACTCAACCCCGGGCTACAATGAGCAGTTCTTC. Translating gives CASSQHSTPGYNEQFF.

The V call is TRBV10-3, the J call TRBJ1-2, with a possible D match to TRBD1 (6 bases). V was cut by 4 bases and J by 8 bases, with 14 bases left in between. The CDR3 totals 13 residues. The germline V gene has CDR1 ENHRY and CDR2 SYGVKD. Here the CDR3 reads CAISARTEGGYTF. The CDR3 nucleotides are TGTGCCATCAGTGCCAGGACAGAAGGAGGCTACACCTTC.

V is TRBV12-3 or TRBV12-4 and J is TRBJ2-7; D is tentatively TRBD1 or TRBD2 (5 bases each). V gave up 5 bases and J gave up 0 bases, with 17 bases separating them. This CDR3 contains 16 residues. This CDR3 is CASSHLSGLNSYEQYF. The DNA of the CDR3 is TGTGCCAGCAGTCACCTGTCGGGGCTGAACTCCTACGAGCAGTACTTC.

The chain is built from TRBV7-8 and TRBJ2-7, with 14 positions matching TRBD2. The CDR3 runs to 15 residues. Germline V gene sequence: CDR1 SGHVS, CDR2 FQNEAQ. Trimming cost V 5 bases and J 7 bases; bases outside gene matches: 7. For the CDR3, the DNA is TGTGCCAGCAGCCCGCGACTAGCGGGGGGGCGGGAGCAGTACTTC. It specifies CASSPRLAGGREQYF.

The V call is TRBV2, the J call TRBJ2-2; D is possibly TRBD1 (7 bases). CDR1 is SNHLY and CDR2 is FYNNEI in the germline V gene. There are 14 residues in the CDR3. V was shortened by 3 bases and J by 8 bases, with 13 bases between the two germline ends. Here the CDR3 DNA reads TGTGCCAGCAGTGATAGGAGGGGGCGAGGGGAGCTGTTTTTT. Protein: CASSDRRGRGELFF.

This clonotype was counted between two and nine times. V gene TRBV6-1 combines with J gene TRBJ2-1; D may be TRBD1 (7 bases). Trimming pared 5 bases from V and 10 bases from J, leaving 15 bases between. The germline gives CDR1 MNHNS, CDR2 SASEGT. There are 13 residues in the CDR3. CDR3 in DNA: TGTGCCAGCAGTCTAGACAGGGAGGTAGAGCAGTTCTTC. This encodes CASSLDREVEQFF.

There are a few counts of this clonotype. The rearrangement uses TRBV7-8 and TRBJ2-3, with TRBD1 matching over 8 bases. The germline CDR1 and CDR2 sequences are SGHVS and FQNEAQ. This CDR3 is built from 18 residues. V lost 1 base, J lost 0 bases, and 9 bases stayed unmatched. The CDR3 loop reads CASSLGDRRGLSTDTQYF. CDR3 DNA sequence: TGTGCCAGCAGCTTAGGGGACAGGCGGGGACTTAGCACAGATACGCAGTATTTT.

This clonotype has just a few counts. This chain connects TRBV27 to TRBJ2-1, with a possible D match to TRBD2 (6 bases). The V end was cut by 2 bases, the J end by 4 bases, with 9 bases between. Germline CDR1 reads MNHEY; CDR2 reads SMNVEV (reference sequence). CDR3 size: 14 residues. The CDR3 DNA is TGTGCCAGCAGTTTAACGGCGGGGTACAATGAGCAGTTCTTC. Encoded protein: CASSLTAGYNEQFF.

A few counts support this clonotype. This chain joins TRBV28 and TRBJ2-1, with a tentative D call TRBD2 (6 bases). Germline assignment: CDR1 MDHEN and CDR2 SYDVKM. There are 15 residues in the CDR3. V dropped 6 bases and J dropped 7 bases, with 19 bases sitting between them. The CDR3 DNA follows: TGTGCCAGCAGGCCACCGGGGCTAGCGAGTAATGAGCAGTTCTTC. It translates to CASRPPGLASNEQFF.

The chain couples TRBV20-1 to TRBJ2-7, with a weak D call TRBD2 (6 bases). The CDR3 is 15 amino acids. V lost 1 base and J 0 bases, leaving 13 bases between the germline ends. CDR1 DFQATT and CDR2 SNEGSKA come from the germline V gene (reference sequence). CDR3 region: CSARGPGGLSYEQYF. CDR3 coding DNA: TGCAGTGCTAGAGGTCCCGGGGGTCTCTCCTACGAGCAGTACTTC.

This clonotype was observed a handful of times. The chain joins TRBV6-1 to TRBJ2-1, with D possibly TRBD1 on 5 matching bases. Germline V gene lookup returns CDR1 MNHNS and CDR2 SASEGT. The CDR3 consists of 14 residues. V was shortened by 6 bases and J by 4 bases, with 13 bases between the two germline ends. The CDR3 coding sequence is TGTGCCAGCAGCCAAGAGACAGCGTACAATGAGCAGTTCTTC. Translated, it gives CASSQETAYNEQFF.

The chain's CDR3 is CSVQEYNEQFF. CDR3 nucleotides: TGCAGCGTCCAGGAGTACAATGAGCAGTTCTTC. This chain joins TRBV29-1 and TRBJ2-1; no clear D gene. V was pared by 6 bases and J by 4 bases, with 7 bases between. The CDR3 totals 11 residues. Germline V gene lookup returns CDR1 SQVTM and CDR2 ANQGSEA.